This TCR beta chain is from a study of blood T cell repertoires in COVID-19. The CDR3 contains 14 residues. The germline V gene has CDR1 ENHRY and CDR2 SYGVKD. V was trimmed by 3 bases and J by 9 bases, leaving 14 bases between them. Under the authors' procedure: Reference gene primer amplification gave nucleated cell count estimates. Sequenced by immunoSEQ multiplex PCR; TCRdb stores in-frame clones only, minus some. The D gene and trimming were derived from the DNA, and the V and J assignments and clone size from that table. Among 200,000 to 300,000 clones listed, more than 75% were seen once. This sequence was found in a woman in her sixties or seventies with active or convalescent COVID-19. Material for sequencing was peripheral blood. The chain uses TRBV10-3 and TRBJ1-4; weak D call: TRBD1 (6 bases). Here the CDR3 reads CAISEGDTNQKLFF. The DNA for the CDR3 is TGTGCCATCAGTGAAGGGGACACAAATCAAAAACTGTTTTTT.